This T cell receptor (beta chain) was identified in a study of T cells in Graves' hyperthyroidism and ophthalmopathy. This clonotype occurred a few times. After removal of 7 bases from V and 2 bases from J, the junction contained 12 bases not matched to a gene. Germline V lookup: CDR1 SQVTM, CDR2 ANQGSEA. The CDR3 sequence is 15 residues long. Researchers took RNA transcripts and amplified the TCR beta CDR3 regions from them. A first-round RT-PCR of the TCR CDR3 used the HTBI primer set. TCRdb ran MiXCR on the multiplex PCR reads and lists one entry per CDR3 protein. The table lists about 740,000 distinct CDR3 sequences, about 14% of them singletons. The diagnostic basis comprised clinical symptoms, serum thyroxine and TRAb, thyroid ultrasound and orbital computed tomography.

Material: blood. The receptor's source is a woman younger than 30 with Graves' hyperthyroidism. The chain has TRBV29-1 and TRBJ1-1; 8 nucleotides align to TRBD1. CDR3 sequence reads: CSASPGQVPNTEAFF. The CDR3 DNA sequence: TGCAGCGCCAGCCCGGGACAGGTACCTAACACTGAAGCTTTCTTT.